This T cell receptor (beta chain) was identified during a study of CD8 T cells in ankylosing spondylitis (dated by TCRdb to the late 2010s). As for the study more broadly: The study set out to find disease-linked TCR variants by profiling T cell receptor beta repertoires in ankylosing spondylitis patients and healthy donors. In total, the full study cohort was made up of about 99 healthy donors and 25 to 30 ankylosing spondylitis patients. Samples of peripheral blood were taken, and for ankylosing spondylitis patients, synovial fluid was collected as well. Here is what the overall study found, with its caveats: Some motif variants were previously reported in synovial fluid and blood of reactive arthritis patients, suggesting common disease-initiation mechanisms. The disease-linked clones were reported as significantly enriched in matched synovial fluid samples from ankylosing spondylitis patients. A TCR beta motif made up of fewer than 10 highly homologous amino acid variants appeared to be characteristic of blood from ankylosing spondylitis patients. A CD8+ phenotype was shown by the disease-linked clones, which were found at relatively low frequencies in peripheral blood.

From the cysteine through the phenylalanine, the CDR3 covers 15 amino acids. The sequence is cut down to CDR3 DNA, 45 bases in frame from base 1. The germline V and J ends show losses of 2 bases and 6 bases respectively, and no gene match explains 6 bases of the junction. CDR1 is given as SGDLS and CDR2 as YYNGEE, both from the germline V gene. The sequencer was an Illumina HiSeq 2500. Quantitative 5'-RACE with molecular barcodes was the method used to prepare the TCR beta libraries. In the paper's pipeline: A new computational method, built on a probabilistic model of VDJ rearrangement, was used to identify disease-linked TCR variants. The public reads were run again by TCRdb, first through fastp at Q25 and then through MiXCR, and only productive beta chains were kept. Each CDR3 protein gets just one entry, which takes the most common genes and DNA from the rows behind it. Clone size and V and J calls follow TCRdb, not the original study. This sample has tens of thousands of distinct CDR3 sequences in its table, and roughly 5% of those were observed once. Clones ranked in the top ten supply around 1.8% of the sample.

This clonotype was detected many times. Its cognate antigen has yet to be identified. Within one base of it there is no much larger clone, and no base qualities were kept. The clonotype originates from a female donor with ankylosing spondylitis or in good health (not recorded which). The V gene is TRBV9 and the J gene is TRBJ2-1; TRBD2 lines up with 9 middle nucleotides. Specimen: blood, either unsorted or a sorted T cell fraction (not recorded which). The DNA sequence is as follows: TGTGCCAGCAGCGTGTCTAGCGGGGCCGCCAATGAGCAGTTCTTC. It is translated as CASSVSSGAANEQFF.